Listed here are 27 T cell receptor beta chains from one sample, sequenced in a study of blood T cell repertoires in COVID-19. Profiling relied on immunoSEQ multiplex PCR, and the TCRdb table lists in-frame clones only, not all of them. The repertoire holds more than 450,000 clones, with 87% as singletons. Sequencing used PBMCs or T cells enriched from blood (not recorded which). The receptors derive from a woman aged 18-29 years who had recovered from COVID-19.

V is TRBV29-1 and J is TRBJ2-5; perhaps TRBD2 as D (6 bases). The length of the CDR3 is 15 residues. Germline V gene lookup returns CDR1 SQVTM and CDR2 ANQGSEA. The V gene lost 3 bases and the J gene lost 0 bases, with 14 bases spanning the gap. The CDR3 sequence is CSVEDASVNQETQYF. DNA for the CDR3: TGCAGCGTTGAGGATGCTAGCGTCAACCAAGAGACCCAGTACTTC.

The chain combines TRBV9 with TRBJ2-3; 9 bases align to TRBD1. This CDR3 comprises 16 residues. Germline values: CDR1 SGDLS, CDR2 YYNGEE. After removal of 2 bases from V and 0 bases from J, the junction contained 4 bases not matched to a gene. Written as DNA, the CDR3 is TGTGCCAGCAGCGTCACCGGGACAGGGAGCACAGATACGCAGTATTTT. Amino acid sequence: CASSVTGTGSTDTQYF.

This chain links TRBV6-6 with TRBJ1-1; no definite D call. The CDR3 spans 13 residues. Germline V CDR1 and CDR2: MNHNY, SVGAGI (reference sequence). Between the trimmed V and J ends, which lost 4 bases and 4 bases, there was a span of 10 bases. The CDR3 DNA is TGTGCCAGCAGTTCCGGGTCTCCCACTGAAGCTTTCTTT. Its protein product is CASSSGSPTEAFF.

The gene calls are TRBV10-2 and TRBJ1-2; D gene ambiguous. Germline V CDR1 and CDR2: WSHSY, SAAADI. The CDR3 has 11 amino acids. Trimming stripped 6 bases from V and 4 bases from J, with 6 bases between. CDR3 bases: TGCGCCAGCAGCCCTAGCTATGGCTACACCTTC. Protein sequence: CASSPSYGYTF.

The chain uses TRBV25-1 and TRBJ1-1; D unresolved. Trimming stripped 7 bases from V and 11 bases from J, with 17 bases between. From germline, CDR1 is MGHDK and CDR2 SYGVNS. The CDR3 spans 12 residues. For the CDR3, the DNA is TGTGCCAGCACCACCGGAGGCAGAAAGGCTTTCTTT. Protein product: CASTTGGRKAFF. Drawing the rest from reference TRBV25-1 and TRBJ1-1, the complete variable domain is EADIYQTPRYLVIGTGKKITLECSQTMGHDKMYWYQQDPGMELHLIHYSYGVNSTEKGDLSSESTVSRIRTEHFPLTLESARPSHTSQYLCASTTGGRKAFFGQGTRLTVV.

The chain links TRBV11-2 to TRBJ2-7; 8 bases map to TRBD1. This CDR3 is 13 amino acids long. The germline gives CDR1 SGHAT, CDR2 FQNNGV. V lost 4 bases and J lost 6; bases outside the gene matches: 5. As DNA, the CDR3 is TGTGCCAGCAGCTCTACAGGGGGAGGCGAGCAGTACTTC. Residues: CASSSTGGGEQYF.

This chain links TRBV29-1 with TRBJ1-2; D may be TRBD1 (5 bases). The V gene's germline CDR1 is SQVTM and CDR2 ANQGSEA. This CDR3 has 11 amino acids. Trimming took 7 bases from V and 4 from J, leaving 10 bases between them. The DNA of the CDR3 is TGCAGCGATGGCGGGGGCTATGGCTACACCTTC. This codes for CSDGGGYGYTF.

The chain joins TRBV5-4 to TRBJ2-7; D possibly corresponds to TRBD2 (6 bases). CDR1 is SGHNT, CDR2 YYREEE, per germline (reference sequence). The CDR3 spans 15 residues. The V end lost 2 bases, the J end lost 5 bases, and 17 bases lay between the germline ends. The CDR3 spells CASSFGGAGRNEQYF. As DNA, the CDR3 is TGTGCCAGCAGCTTTGGCGGGGCGGGTCGGAACGAGCAGTACTTC.

This sequence joins TRBV5-1 and TRBJ2-5; TRBD2 might be the D (7 bases). Germline CDR1 is SGHRS and CDR2 is YFSETQ. The V end was cut by 4 bases, the J end by 3 bases, with 19 bases between. The CDR3 runs to 16 residues. The CDR3 DNA reads TGCGCCAGCAGCCCCCGCGTGGGGGGGCGGGAAGAGACCCAGTACTTC. Translating gives CASSPRVGGREETQYF.

This chain links TRBV5-1 with TRBJ2-5, with D possibly matching TRBD2 (7 bases). Germline assignment: CDR1 SGHRS and CDR2 YFSETQ. This CDR3 region has 15 residues. With 0 bases removed from V and 3 bases from J, the gap between germline ends came to 12 bases. The CDR3 protein is CASSLGRGAEETQYF. Written as DNA, the CDR3 is TGCGCCAGCAGCTTGGGACGGGGGGCGGAAGAGACCCAGTACTTC.

The genes are TRBV5-4 and TRBJ1-4, with a tentative D call TRBD1 (5 bases). V gave up 4 bases and J gave up 8 bases, with 12 bases separating them. The V gene's germline CDR1 is SGHNT and CDR2 YYREEE (reference sequence). The CDR3 runs to 13 residues. For the CDR3, the DNA is TGTGCCAGCAGCCCGACAGCGGGGGAAAAACTGTTTTTT. It encodes CASSPTAGEKLFF.

This clone was seen a single time. V and J are TRBV2 and TRBJ2-3; 14 bases are a match to TRBD2. The V gene end was trimmed by 7 bases and the J gene end by 4 bases; junction bases not matched to a gene: 10. The CDR3 is 17 amino acids. The germline CDR1 and CDR2 sequences are SNHLY and FYNNEI. The CDR3, as DNA: TGTGCCAGCACCCCAGGACTAGCGGGGGGTAGGGCAGATACGCAGTATTTT. Its protein product is CASTPGLAGGRADTQYF. Filled out from reference TRBV2 and TRBJ2-3, the complete variable domain reads EPEVTQTPSHQVTQMGQEVILRCVPISNHLYFYWYRQILGQKVEFLVSFYNNEISEKSEIFDDQFSVERPDGSNFTLKIRSTKLEDSAMYFCASTPGLAGGRADTQYFGPGTRLTVL.

This clone turned up a few times. This chain connects TRBV6-5 to TRBJ1-2; weak D call: TRBD1 (6 bases). Germline loops: CDR1 MNHEY, CDR2 SVGAGI. V gave up 6 bases and J gave up 2 bases, with 16 bases separating them. CDR3 length: 15 residues. The CDR3 reads CASRMGLTGNYGYTF. In DNA form, the CDR3 reads TGTGCCAGCAGGATGGGGTTAACAGGGAACTATGGCTACACCTTC.

The chain employs TRBV6-4 and TRBJ1-2, with TRBD1 identical over 11 bases. CDR1 and CDR2 from the germline V gene are MRHNA and SNTAGT. The CDR3 is made up of 13 amino acids. Trimming removed 9 bases from V and 3 bases from J; junction bases left unmatched: 3. CDR3 DNA: TGTGCCAGAGGACAGGGGGCACACTATGGCTACACCTTC. It yields the protein CARGQGAHYGYTF.

The chain carries TRBV5-1 and TRBJ1-2; TRBD1 agrees at 10 bases. The CDR3 is made up of 14 amino acids. Germline CDR1 is SGHRS and CDR2 is YFSETQ. After removal of 4 bases from V and 6 bases from J, the junction contained 6 bases not matched to a gene. In DNA, the CDR3 is TGCGCCAGCAGCCTCCCTGGGACAGGGGATGGCTACACCTTC. It specifies CASSLPGTGDGYTF.

CDR3 coding DNA: TGTGCCAGCAGCCAGGGGGGCGGTACAGATACGCAGTATTTT. As protein: CASSQGGGTDTQYF. J is TRBJ2-3 and V is TRBV7-3, with a weak D call TRBD1 (7 bases). Trimming pared 5 bases from V and 3 bases from J, leaving 12 bases between. The CDR3 runs to 14 residues. Germline assignment: CDR1 SGHTA and CDR2 FQGTGA.

The rearrangement joins TRBV30 to TRBJ1-1; 8 nucleotides align to TRBD1. Germline V gene lookup returns CDR1 GTSNPN and CDR2 SVGIG (reference sequence). CDR3 length: 14 residues. V lost 4 bases to trimming and J lost 2 bases; unmatched junction nucleotides: 6. The CDR3 bases are TGTGCCTGGATTGACAGGGGAAGAAACACTGAAGCTTTCTTT. Translating gives CAWIDRGRNTEAFF.

The sample holds a few counts of this clone. The V and J genes are TRBV12-5 and TRBJ1-6; the D is unclear. The germline gives CDR1 LGHNT, CDR2 FRNRAP. The CDR3 contains 12 residues. Trimming removed 10 bases from V and 9 bases from J, with 13 bases in between. CDR3 bases: TGTGCTACTGGAACCGGGGTTTCACCCCTCCACTTT. It specifies CATGTGVSPLHF.

The CDR3 region has the DNA TGTGCCAGCTCACCAGCAGGGGCCACTGAAGCTTTCTTT. Protein sequence: CASSPAGATEAFF. This sequence joins TRBV28 and TRBJ1-1; TRBD1 might be the D (6 bases). V was shortened by 8 bases and J by 4 bases, with 14 bases between the two germline ends. Germline assignment: CDR1 MDHEN and CDR2 SYDVKM. The CDR3 extends over 13 amino acids.

V gene TRBV30 combines with J gene TRBJ1-6; no reliable D call. Germline loops: CDR1 GTSNPN, CDR2 SVGIG (reference sequence). The V and J ends lost 0 bases and 7 bases respectively, with 16 bases between them. This CDR3 contains 16 residues. The CDR3 coding sequence is TGTGCCTGGAGTGTTTCAGGAGGAACCCTAAATTCACCCCTCCACTTT. This gives the protein CAWSVSGGTLNSPLHF.

The chain joins TRBV2 to TRBJ1-3, with 9 nucleotides matching TRBD1. The CDR3 has 14 amino acids. Unmatched junction bases numbered 2, after V lost 6 bases and J lost 2 bases. Germline CDR1 and CDR2: SNHLY and FYNNEI. The CDR3 loop reads CASRRTGAGNTIYF. CDR3 bases: TGTGCCAGCAGGAGGACAGGGGCTGGAAACACCATATATTTT.

V gene TRBV5-1 combines with J gene TRBJ2-1; D gene unclear. Trimming took off 4 bases at V and 5 bases at J, with 13 bases between the two ends. The germline V gene encodes CDR1 SGHRS and CDR2 YFSETQ. This CDR3 comprises 14 residues. The DNA for the CDR3 is TGCGCCAGCAGCCTCGCGGTCAACGACAATGAGCAGTTCTTC. Amino acids: CASSLAVNDNEQFF.

J is TRBJ2-5 and V is TRBV2; D may be TRBD2 (5 bases). The CDR3 is 13 residues long. CDR1 and CDR2 (germline): SNHLY, FYNNEI. Trimming took 7 bases from V and 2 from J, leaving 11 bases between them. CDR3 sequence reads: CASTFGVQETQYF. The CDR3 coding sequence is TGTGCCAGCACTTTCGGGGTACAAGAGACCCAGTACTTC. The full variable domain, rest sourced from reference TRBV2 and TRBJ2-5, is EPEVTQTPSHQVTQMGQEVILRCVPISNHLYFYWYRQILGQKVEFLVSFYNNEISEKSEIFDDQFSVERPDGSNFTLKIRSTKLEDSAMYFCASTFGVQETQYFGPGTRLLVL.

The gene calls are TRBV6-4 and TRBJ1-6, with a weak D call TRBD1 (6 bases). This CDR3 region has 14 residues. From germline, CDR1 is MRHNA and CDR2 SNTAGT. V was shortened by 8 bases and J by 7 bases, with 15 bases between the two germline ends. The CDR3 here is CASSVDRTNSPLHF. The DNA of the CDR3 is TGTGCCAGCTCTGTGGACAGAACAAATTCACCCCTCCACTTT.

This rearrangement joins TRBV7-8 to TRBJ1-4; unclear D gene. Germline CDR1 SGHVS, CDR2 FQNEAQ. The CDR3 extends over 17 amino acids. Trimming pared 6 bases from V and 0 bases from J, leaving 17 bases between. As DNA, the CDR3 is TGTGCCAGCAGTACGCGAAGTATCGATGCAACTAATGAAAAACTGTTTTTT. It encodes CASSTRSIDATNEKLFF.

The gene calls are TRBV5-1 and TRBJ1-1; no clear D gene. The CDR3 has 15 amino acids. Germline V lookup: CDR1 SGHRS, CDR2 YFSETQ. Trimming cost V 4 bases and J 1 base, with 14 bases left between them. The CDR3 is CASSVSSGWNTEAFF. The CDR3 bases are TGCGCCAGCAGCGTCTCATCGGGGTGGAACACTGAAGCTTTCTTT.

The chain employs TRBV7-2 and TRBJ2-1, with D possibly being TRBD2 (7 bases). The CDR3 length is 14 residues. V lost 8 bases and J 2 bases, leaving 13 bases between the germline ends. Germline assignment: CDR1 SGHTA and CDR2 FQGNSA. CDR3 region: CASSKGGTYNEQFF. CDR3 nucleotide sequence: TGTGCCAGCTCAAAGGGGGGGACCTACAATGAGCAGTTCTTC.